The 20 T cell receptor beta chains listed next were all sequenced from one sample in a study of cytomegalovirus exposure and HLA in healthy donors. PCR was performed using 60 Vbeta and 13 Jbeta primers. Produced via immunoSEQ multiplex PCR; TCRdb's table is partial and in-frame only. The sample includes more than 95,000 clones, over 60% seen only once; the top ten take about 5.4%. Input material: PBMCs. These receptor sequences come from a woman aged 18-29 years in good health and CMV-seropositive.

This clone was detected a few times. This chain joins TRBV5-6 and TRBJ2-3; D may be TRBD2 (5 bases). The CDR3 has 16 residues. V gave up 0 bases and J gave up 1 base, with 12 bases separating them. Germline V gene lookup returns CDR1 SGHDT and CDR2 YYEEEE. This CDR3 is CASSLVRGSGTDTQYF. The CDR3 nucleotides are TGTGCCAGCAGCTTGGTTCGGGGTTCAGGCACAGATACGCAGTATTTT.

The J gene is TRBJ2-7, the V gene TRBV4-1; D is possibly TRBD2 (6 bases). From germline, CDR1 is MGHRA and CDR2 YSYEKL. The ends were cut back, 4 bases at V and 4 bases at J, with 11 bases in the middle. The CDR3 is 13 residues long. Here the CDR3 reads CASSLAAGYEQYF. CDR3 nucleotide sequence: TGCGCCAGCAGCCTCGCCGCGGGGTACGAGCAGTACTTC.

The V and J genes are TRBV28 and TRBJ2-3; the match to TRBD2 covers 9 bases. V was pared by 5 bases and J by 5 bases, with 8 bases of the junction left unmatched. The germline V gene encodes CDR1 MDHEN and CDR2 SYDVKM. This CDR3 region has 15 residues. The CDR3 protein is CASSSGELAGDTQYF. CDR3 in DNA: TGTGCCAGCAGTAGTGGTGAACTAGCGGGAGATACGCAGTATTTT.

Note on this clone: The likely explanation is a read error, given a far larger clone one base away. The CDR3 loop is CSVARYREPYEQYF. Here the CDR3 DNA reads TGCAGCGTGGCCCGGTACAGGGAGCCCTACGAGCAGTACTTC. The rearrangement joins TRBV29-1 to TRBJ2-5, with D possibly TRBD1 on 6 matching bases. The J call may not be correct, given that the DNA end is closer to TRBJ2-7. This CDR3 has 14 residues. Looked up from germline, CDR1 is SQVTM and CDR2 is ANQGSEA.

This clone was observed a few times. This rearrangement joins TRBV5-1 to TRBJ1-1; no definite D call. CDR1 and CDR2 from the germline V gene are SGHRS and YFSETQ. The V end lost 4 bases, the J end lost 3 bases, and 10 bases lay between the germline ends. The CDR3 spans 13 residues. The chain's CDR3 is CASSKGVDTEAFF. The CDR3 bases are TGCGCCAGCAGCAAGGGAGTGGACACTGAAGCTTTCTTT.

The chain links TRBV5-1 to TRBJ2-1; TRBD2 matches 11 bases. This CDR3 spans 15 amino acids. CDR1 SGHRS and CDR2 YFSETQ come from the germline V gene. V trimming: 4 bases; J trimming: 2 bases; junction bases outside the gene matches: 2. The CDR3 loop reads CASSDSGRAYNEQFF. In DNA form, the CDR3 reads TGCGCCAGCAGCGATAGCGGGAGGGCCTACAATGAGCAGTTCTTC.

CDR3: CASMRTGTGANVLTF. CDR3 in DNA: TGTGCCAGCATGCGGACAGGGACCGGGGCCAACGTCCTGACTTTC. The chain joins TRBV6-1 to TRBJ2-6; 8 positions agree with TRBD1. Germline V gene sequence: CDR1 MNHNS, CDR2 SASEGT. Germline trimming cut 7 bases from V and 4 bases from J; bases unmatched to any gene: 6. The CDR3 is 15 amino acids.

The rearrangement links TRBV6-1 to TRBJ2-7, with a possible D match to TRBD1 (7 bases). This CDR3 has 14 amino acids. Germline assignment: CDR1 MNHNS and CDR2 SASEGT. Between the trimmed V and J ends, which lost 8 bases and 1 base, there was a span of 15 bases. CDR3 residues: CASPTQGGSYEQYF. The CDR3 DNA reads as TGTGCCAGCCCAACGCAGGGGGGATCCTACGAGCAGTACTTC.

The chain couples TRBV14 to TRBJ2-5; D is possibly TRBD2 (6 bases). V was trimmed by 2 bases and J by 4 bases, leaving 14 bases between them. CDR3 size: 15 residues. Germline V CDR1 and CDR2: SGHDN, FVKESK. CDR3 residues: CASSQRDWMRETQYF. The CDR3 DNA follows: TGTGCCAGCAGCCAACGGGACTGGATGAGAGAGACCCAGTACTTC.

This chain links TRBV29-1 with TRBJ2-3, with D possibly matching TRBD1 (6 bases). CDR1 SQVTM and CDR2 ANQGSEA come from the germline V gene. Trimming shortened V by 7 bases and J by 0 bases, and 14 bases separated the two germline ends. There are 14 residues in the CDR3. The CDR3 DNA sequence: TGCAGCGCTCAGGGGCGCACTAGCACAGATACGCAGTATTTT. It translates to CSAQGRTSTDTQYF.

The CDR3 is CATSGGTSKSTDTQYF. The CDR3 coding sequence is TGTGCCACCAGCGGCGGGACTAGCAAAAGCACAGATACGCAGTATTTT. V is TRBV15 and J is TRBJ2-3; TRBD2 matches 9 bases. The junction had 6 bases not matched to a gene; V was cut back by 5 bases and J by 0 bases. CDR1 and CDR2 (germline): LNHNV, YYDKDF (reference sequence). The CDR3 is 16 amino acids.

By sample share, this clone is medium-sized. The gene calls are TRBV6-1 and TRBJ1-4; D is undetermined. The CDR3 is made up of 14 amino acids. Deletions cut 5 bases from V and 1 base from J, with 8 bases between. Per the germline V gene, CDR1 is MNHNS and CDR2 is SASEGT. CDR3 nucleotides: TGTGCCAGCAGTCGTACAGAAACTAATGAAAAACTGTTTTTT. Its protein product is CASSRTETNEKLFF.

This clone was observed a handful of times. The chain joins TRBV20-1 to TRBJ2-1; 9 positions agree with TRBD2. The CDR3 consists of 11 residues. V lost 2 bases to trimming and J lost 15 bases; unmatched junction nucleotides: 5. The germline V gene has CDR1 DFQATT and CDR2 SNEGSKA (reference sequence). CDR3 in DNA: TGCAGTGCTAGACTAGCGGGATTTCTGTTCTTC. Translating gives CSARLAGFLFF.

The J gene is TRBJ2-2, the V gene TRBV5-1, with D uncertain. Trimming left V 0 bases short and J 0 bases short, with 6 bases between. Germline values: CDR1 SGHRS, CDR2 YFSETQ. The CDR3 covers 15 residues. CDR3 amino acids: CASSLDSPNTGELFF. The DNA of the CDR3 is TGCGCCAGCAGCTTGGACAGCCCGAACACCGGGGAGCTGTTTTTT.

This chain uses TRBV2 with TRBJ2-7, with unresolved D. V was clipped by 8 bases and J by 6 bases, with 11 bases between them. Germline V gene data show CDR1 as SNHLY and CDR2 as FYNNEI. There are 11 residues in the CDR3. CDR3 bases: TGTGCCAGCCAGGCTCAACTCGAGCAGTACTTC. This encodes CASQAQLEQYF.

The V and J genes are TRBV30 and TRBJ2-1; 8 bases are shared with TRBD1. Germline CDR1 GTSNPN, CDR2 SVGIG (reference sequence). This CDR3 has 11 amino acids. J gave up 15 bases and V 5 bases, and 9 bases lay outside the gene matches. The CDR3 region is CAWLRDRPLFF. The CDR3 region has the DNA TGTGCCTGGCTCCGGGACAGGCCGCTGTTCTTC.

The chain employs TRBV2 and TRBJ2-1; 9 bases map to TRBD1. This CDR3 has 15 amino acids. Germline V lookup: CDR1 SNHLY, CDR2 FYNNEI. J was trimmed by 7 bases and V by 6 bases; bases with no gene match: 10. This CDR3 reads CASRPRGQGSNEQFF. In DNA form, the CDR3 reads TGTGCCAGCAGGCCCCGGGGACAGGGTTCAAATGAGCAGTTCTTC.

In DNA form, the CDR3 reads TGTGCCAGCAGTGAGGGGCGGGACAGGGGGCTTTTTCGGTCCTACAATGAGCAGTTCTTC. Residues: CASSEGRDRGLFRSYNEQFF. V and J are TRBV6-1 and TRBJ2-1, with 12 bases identical to TRBD1. The germline V gene encodes CDR1 MNHNS and CDR2 SASEGT. The CDR3 runs 20 residues. After removal of 3 bases from V and 1 base from J, the junction contained 13 bases not matched to a gene.

This clone occurred once. The rearrangement links TRBV2 to TRBJ2-1, with 11 bases that match TRBD2. The CDR3 is made up of 16 amino acids. J lost 9 bases, V lost 4 bases, and 11 bases had no gene match. The V gene's germline CDR1 is SNHLY and CDR2 FYNNEI. The CDR3 DNA sequence: TGTGCCAGCAGTGTAAGCCCACTAGCGGGAGTGCTTGAGCAGTTCTTC. This codes for CASSVSPLAGVLEQFF.

V and J are TRBV5-1 and TRBJ2-7; D possibly corresponds to TRBD2 (5 bases). From germline, CDR1 is SGHRS and CDR2 YFSETQ. This CDR3 spans 13 amino acids. V lost 3 bases and J lost 7, with 14 bases in between. The CDR3 spells CASSSPRTGEQYF. CDR3 nucleotides: TGCGCCAGCAGCTCACCCCGGACGGGGGAGCAGTACTTC.